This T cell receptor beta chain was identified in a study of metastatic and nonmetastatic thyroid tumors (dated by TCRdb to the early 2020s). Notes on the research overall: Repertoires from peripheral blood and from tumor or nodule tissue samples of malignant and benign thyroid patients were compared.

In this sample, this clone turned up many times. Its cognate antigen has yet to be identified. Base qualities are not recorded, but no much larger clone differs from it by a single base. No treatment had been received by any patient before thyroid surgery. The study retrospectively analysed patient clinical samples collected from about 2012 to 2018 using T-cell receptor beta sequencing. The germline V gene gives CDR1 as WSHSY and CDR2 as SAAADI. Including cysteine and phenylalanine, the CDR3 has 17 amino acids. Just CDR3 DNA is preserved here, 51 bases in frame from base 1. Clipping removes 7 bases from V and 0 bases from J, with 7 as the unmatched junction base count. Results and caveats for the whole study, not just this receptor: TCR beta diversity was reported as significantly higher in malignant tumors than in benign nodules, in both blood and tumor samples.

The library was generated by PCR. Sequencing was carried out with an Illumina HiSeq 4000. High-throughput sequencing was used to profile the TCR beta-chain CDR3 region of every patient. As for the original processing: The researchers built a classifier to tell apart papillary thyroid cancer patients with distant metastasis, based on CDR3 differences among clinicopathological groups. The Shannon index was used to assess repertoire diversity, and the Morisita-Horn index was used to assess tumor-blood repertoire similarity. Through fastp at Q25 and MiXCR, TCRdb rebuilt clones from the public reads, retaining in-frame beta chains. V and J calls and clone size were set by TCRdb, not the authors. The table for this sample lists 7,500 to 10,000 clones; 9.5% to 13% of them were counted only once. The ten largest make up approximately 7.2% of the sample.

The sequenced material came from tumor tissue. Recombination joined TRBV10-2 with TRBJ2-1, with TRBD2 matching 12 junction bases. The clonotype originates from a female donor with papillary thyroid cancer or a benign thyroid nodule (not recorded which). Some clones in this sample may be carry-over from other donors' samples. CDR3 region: CASTGLAGPGSYNEQFF. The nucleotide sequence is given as TGCGCCAGCACAGGACTAGCGGGGCCGGGCTCCTACAATGAGCAGTTCTTC.